The source of this T cell receptor (beta chain) is a study of technical replicates of blood from a handful of donors. The ends lost 1 base at V and 4 bases at J; junction bases unmatched: 1. The CDR3 covers 14 residues. CDR1 and CDR2 from the germline V gene are SEHNR and FQNEAQ (reference sequence). Sequencing was performed with immunoSEQ multiplex PCR; in TCRdb, only in-frame clones are kept and a portion is missing. Here the sample spans 65,000 to 85,000 clones, about 97% being singletons. The V and J genes are TRBV7-9 and TRBJ2-7, with 10 bases identical to TRBD2. The clonotype was recovered from a human donor in good health. The sequencing sample was made of T cells isolated from PBMCs. CDR3 bases: TGTGCCAGCAGCTTAGAACTAGCGGGATACGAGCAGTACTTC. Translated: CASSLELAGYEQYF.